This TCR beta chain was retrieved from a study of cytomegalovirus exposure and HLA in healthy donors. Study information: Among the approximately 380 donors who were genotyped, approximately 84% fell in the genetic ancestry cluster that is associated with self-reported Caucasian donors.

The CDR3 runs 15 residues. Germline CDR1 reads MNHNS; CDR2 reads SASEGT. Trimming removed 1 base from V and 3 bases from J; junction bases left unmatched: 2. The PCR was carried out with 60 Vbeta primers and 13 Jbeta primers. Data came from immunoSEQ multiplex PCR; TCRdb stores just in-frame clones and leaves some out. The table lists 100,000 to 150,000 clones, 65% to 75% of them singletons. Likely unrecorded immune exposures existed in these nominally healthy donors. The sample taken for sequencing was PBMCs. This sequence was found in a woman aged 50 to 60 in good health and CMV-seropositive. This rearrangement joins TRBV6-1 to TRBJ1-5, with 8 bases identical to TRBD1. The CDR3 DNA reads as TGTGCCAGCAGTGAAGGACAGGGGTTCAATCAGCCCCAGCATTTT. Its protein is CASSEGQGFNQPQHF.